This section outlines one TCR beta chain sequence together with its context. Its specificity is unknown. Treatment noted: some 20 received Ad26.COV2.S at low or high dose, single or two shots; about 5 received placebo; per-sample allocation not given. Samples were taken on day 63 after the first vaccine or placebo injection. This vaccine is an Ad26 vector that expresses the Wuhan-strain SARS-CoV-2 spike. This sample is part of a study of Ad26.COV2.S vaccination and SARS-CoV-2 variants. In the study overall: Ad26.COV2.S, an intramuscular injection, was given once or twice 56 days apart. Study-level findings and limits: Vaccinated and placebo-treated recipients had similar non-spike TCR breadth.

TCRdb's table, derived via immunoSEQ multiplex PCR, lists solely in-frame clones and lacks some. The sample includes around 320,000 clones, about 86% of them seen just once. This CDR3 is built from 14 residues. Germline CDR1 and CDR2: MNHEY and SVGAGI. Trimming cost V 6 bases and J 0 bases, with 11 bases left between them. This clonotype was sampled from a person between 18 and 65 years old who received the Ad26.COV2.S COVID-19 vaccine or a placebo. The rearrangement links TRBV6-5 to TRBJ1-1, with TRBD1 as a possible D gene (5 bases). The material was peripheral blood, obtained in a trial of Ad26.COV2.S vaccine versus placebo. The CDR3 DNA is TGTGCCAGCAGGGGAGGCAGGGTGAACACTGAAGCTTTCTTT. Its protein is CASRGGRVNTEAFF.